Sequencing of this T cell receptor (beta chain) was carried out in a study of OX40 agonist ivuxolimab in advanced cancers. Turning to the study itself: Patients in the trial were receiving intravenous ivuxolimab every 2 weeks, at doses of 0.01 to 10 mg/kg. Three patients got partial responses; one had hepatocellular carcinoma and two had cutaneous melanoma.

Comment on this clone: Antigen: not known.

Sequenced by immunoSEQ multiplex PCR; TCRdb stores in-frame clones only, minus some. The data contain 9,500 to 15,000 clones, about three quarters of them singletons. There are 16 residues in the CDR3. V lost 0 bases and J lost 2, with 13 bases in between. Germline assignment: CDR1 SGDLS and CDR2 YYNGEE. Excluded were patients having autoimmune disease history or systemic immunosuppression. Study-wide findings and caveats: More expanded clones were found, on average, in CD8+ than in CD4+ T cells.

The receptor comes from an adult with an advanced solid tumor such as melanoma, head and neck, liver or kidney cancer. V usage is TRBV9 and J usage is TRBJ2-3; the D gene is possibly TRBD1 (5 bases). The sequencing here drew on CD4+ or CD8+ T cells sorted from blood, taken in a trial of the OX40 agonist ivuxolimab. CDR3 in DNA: TGTGCCAGCAGCGTAGCTTGGGGCGGATTCACAGATACGCAGTATTTT. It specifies CASSVAWGGFTDTQYF. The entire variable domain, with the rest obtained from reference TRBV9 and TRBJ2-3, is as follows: DSGVTQTPKHLITATGQRVTLRCSPRSGDLSVYWYQQSLDQGLQFLIQYYNGEERAKGNILERFSAQQFPDLHSELNLSSLELGDSALYFCASSVAWGGFTDTQYFGPGTRLTVL.